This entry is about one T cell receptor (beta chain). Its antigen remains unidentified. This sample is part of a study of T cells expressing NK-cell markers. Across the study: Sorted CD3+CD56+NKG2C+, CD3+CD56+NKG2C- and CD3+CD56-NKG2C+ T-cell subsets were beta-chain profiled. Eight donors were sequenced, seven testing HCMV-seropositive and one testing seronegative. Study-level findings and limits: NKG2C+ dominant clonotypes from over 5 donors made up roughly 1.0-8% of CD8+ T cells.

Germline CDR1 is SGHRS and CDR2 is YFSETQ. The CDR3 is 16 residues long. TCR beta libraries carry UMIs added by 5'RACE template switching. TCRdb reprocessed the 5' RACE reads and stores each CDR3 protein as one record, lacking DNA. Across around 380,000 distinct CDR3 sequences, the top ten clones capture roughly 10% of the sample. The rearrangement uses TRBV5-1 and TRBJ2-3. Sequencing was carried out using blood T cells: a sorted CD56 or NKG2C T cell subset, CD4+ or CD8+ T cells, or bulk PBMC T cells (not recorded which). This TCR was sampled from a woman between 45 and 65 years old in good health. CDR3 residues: CASSLGVVPSTDTQYF.